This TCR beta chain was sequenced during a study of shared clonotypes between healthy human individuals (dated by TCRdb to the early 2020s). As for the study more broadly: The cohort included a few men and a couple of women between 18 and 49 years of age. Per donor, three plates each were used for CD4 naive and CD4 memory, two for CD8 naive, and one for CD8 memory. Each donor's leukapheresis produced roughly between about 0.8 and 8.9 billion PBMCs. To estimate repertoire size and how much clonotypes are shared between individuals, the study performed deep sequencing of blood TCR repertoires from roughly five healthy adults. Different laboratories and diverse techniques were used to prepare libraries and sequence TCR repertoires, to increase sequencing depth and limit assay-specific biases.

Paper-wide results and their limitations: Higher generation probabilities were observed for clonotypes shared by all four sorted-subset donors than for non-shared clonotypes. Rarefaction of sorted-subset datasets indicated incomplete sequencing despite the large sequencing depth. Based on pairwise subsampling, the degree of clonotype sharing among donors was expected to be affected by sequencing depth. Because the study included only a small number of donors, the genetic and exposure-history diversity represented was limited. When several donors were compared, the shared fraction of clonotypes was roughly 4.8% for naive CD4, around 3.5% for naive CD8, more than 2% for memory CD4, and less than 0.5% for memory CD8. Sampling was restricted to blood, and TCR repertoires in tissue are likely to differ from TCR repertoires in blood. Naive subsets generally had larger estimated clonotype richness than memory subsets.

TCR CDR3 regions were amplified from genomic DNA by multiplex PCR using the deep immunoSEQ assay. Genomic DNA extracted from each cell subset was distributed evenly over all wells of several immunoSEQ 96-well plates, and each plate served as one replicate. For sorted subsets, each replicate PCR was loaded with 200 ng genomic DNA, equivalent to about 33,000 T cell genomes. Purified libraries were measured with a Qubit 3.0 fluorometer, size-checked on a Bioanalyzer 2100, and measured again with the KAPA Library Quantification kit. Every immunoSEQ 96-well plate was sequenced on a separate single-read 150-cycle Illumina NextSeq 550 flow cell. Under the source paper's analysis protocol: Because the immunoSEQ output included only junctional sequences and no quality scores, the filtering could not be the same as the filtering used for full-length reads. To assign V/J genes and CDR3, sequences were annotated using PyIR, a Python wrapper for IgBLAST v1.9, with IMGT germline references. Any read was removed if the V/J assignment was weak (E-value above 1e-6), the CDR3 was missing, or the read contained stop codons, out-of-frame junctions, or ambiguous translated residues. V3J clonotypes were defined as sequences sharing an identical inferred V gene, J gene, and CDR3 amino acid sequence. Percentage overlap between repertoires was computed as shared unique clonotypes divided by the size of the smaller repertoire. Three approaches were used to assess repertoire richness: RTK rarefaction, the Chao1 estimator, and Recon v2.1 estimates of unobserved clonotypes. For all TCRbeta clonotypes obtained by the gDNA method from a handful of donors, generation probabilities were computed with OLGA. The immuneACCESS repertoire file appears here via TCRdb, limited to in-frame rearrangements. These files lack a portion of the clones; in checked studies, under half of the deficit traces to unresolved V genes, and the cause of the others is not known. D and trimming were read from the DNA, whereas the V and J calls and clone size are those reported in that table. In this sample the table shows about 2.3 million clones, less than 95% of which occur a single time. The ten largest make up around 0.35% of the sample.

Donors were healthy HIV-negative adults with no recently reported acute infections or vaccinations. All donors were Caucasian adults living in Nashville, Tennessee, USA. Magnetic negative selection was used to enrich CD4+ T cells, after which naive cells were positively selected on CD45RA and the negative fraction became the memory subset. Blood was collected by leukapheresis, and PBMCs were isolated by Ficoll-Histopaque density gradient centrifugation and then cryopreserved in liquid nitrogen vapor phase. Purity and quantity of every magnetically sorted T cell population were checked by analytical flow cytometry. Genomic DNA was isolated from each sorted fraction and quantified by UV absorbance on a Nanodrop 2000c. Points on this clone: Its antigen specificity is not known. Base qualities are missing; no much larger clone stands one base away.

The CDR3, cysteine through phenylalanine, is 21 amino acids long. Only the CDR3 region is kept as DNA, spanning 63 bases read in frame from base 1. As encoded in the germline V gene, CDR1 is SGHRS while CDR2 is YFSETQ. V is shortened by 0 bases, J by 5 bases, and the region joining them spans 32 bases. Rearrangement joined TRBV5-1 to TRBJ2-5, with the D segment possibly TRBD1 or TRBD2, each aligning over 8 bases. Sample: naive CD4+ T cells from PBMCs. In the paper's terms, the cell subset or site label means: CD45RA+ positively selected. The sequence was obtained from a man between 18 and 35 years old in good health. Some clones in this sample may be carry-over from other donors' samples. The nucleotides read TGCGCCAGCAGCTTGGCGCCCTCCGGACCTTCAGGGGGCCGGGGGGGGGAGACCCAGTACTTC. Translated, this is CASSLAPSGPSGGRGGETQYF.